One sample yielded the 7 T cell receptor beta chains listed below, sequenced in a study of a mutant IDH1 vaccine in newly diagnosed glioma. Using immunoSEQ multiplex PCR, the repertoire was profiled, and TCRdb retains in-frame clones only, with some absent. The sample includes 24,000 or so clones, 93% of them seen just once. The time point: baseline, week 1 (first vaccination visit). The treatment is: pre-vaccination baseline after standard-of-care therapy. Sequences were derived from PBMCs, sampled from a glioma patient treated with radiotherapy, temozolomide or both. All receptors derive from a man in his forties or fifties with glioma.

The CDR3 DNA sequence: TGCGCCAGCGGGACAGGGAGCACAGATACGCAGTATTTT. Its protein is CASGTGSTDTQYF. This sequence joins TRBV5-1 and TRBJ2-3; 9 bases align to TRBD1. Germline V gene data show CDR1 as SGHRS and CDR2 as YFSETQ. The ends lost 7 bases at V and 0 bases at J; junction bases unmatched: 0. This CDR3 region has 13 residues.

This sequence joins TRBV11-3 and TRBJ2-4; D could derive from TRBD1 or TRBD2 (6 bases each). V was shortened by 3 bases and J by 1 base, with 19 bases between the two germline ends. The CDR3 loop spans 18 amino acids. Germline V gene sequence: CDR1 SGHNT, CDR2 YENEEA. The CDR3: CASSLGGAYRSAKNIQYF. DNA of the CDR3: TGTGCCAGCAGCTTGGGGGGCGCTTATAGATCGGCCAAAAACATTCAGTACTTC.

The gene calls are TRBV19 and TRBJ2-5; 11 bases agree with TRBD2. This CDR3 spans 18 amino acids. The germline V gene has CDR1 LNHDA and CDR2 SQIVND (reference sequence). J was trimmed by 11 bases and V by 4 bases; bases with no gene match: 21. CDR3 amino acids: CASSSQLATSGKVREQYF. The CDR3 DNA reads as TGTGCCAGTAGTAGCCAACTTGCGACTAGCGGGAAGGTGAGAGAGCAGTACTTC.

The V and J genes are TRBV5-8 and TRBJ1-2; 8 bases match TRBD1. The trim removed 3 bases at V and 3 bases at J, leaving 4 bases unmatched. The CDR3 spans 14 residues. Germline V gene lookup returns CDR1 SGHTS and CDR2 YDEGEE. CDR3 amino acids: CASSWTGMDYGYTF. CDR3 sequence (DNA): TGTGCCAGCAGCTGGACAGGGATGGACTATGGCTACACCTTC.

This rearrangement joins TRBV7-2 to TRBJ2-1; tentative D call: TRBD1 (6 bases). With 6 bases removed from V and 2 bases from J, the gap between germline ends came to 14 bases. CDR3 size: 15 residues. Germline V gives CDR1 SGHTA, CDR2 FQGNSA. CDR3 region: CASSQQGNTYNEQFF. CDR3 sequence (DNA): TGTGCCAGCAGTCAACAGGGAAATACCTACAATGAGCAGTTCTTC.

CDR3 coding DNA: TGTGCCAGCAGGGACAGTTGGAGCAATCAGCCCCAGCATTTT. Translation: CASRDSWSNQPQHF. V is TRBV2 and J is TRBJ1-5; D perhaps matches TRBD1 (6 bases). V was trimmed by 6 bases and J by 1 base, leaving 10 bases between them. Looked up from germline, CDR1 is SNHLY and CDR2 is FYNNEI. The CDR3 totals 14 residues.

In nucleotides, the CDR3 is TGTGCCAGCAGAAGAGAGGCTAGCACAGATACGCAGTATTTT. Amino acid sequence: CASRREASTDTQYF. This chain joins TRBV6-1 and TRBJ2-3; D ambiguous. Germline loops: CDR1 MNHNS, CDR2 SASEGT. CDR3 size: 14 residues. Trimming stripped 6 bases from V and 0 bases from J, with 10 bases between.